A single sample is the source of the 18 T cell receptor beta chains below, sequenced in a study of blood T cell repertoires in COVID-19. Method: immunoSEQ multiplex PCR; TCRdb's copy keeps in-frame clones and lacks some. The repertoire consists of about 110,000 clones, with around 75% occurring once and the leading ten covering approximately 0.9%. Material for sequencing was peripheral blood. These receptors all come from a human donor with acute or convalescent COVID-19. The donor label of this sample is uncertain.

This chain links TRBV7-9 with TRBJ1-3; D not resolved. Germline CDR1 is SEHNR and CDR2 is FQNEAQ (reference sequence). The CDR3 contains 14 residues. V shed 5 bases and J shed 0 bases, with 8 bases lying between them. CDR3 region: CASSPSGSGNTIYF. Here the CDR3 DNA reads TGTGCCAGCAGCCCCTCGGGCTCTGGAAACACCATATATTTT.

Details on this clone: The sample carries other DNA sequences with the same CDR3. This CDR3 is CATSDHQGRGYTF. The CDR3 region has the DNA TGTGCCACCAGTGATCACCAGGGTCGTGGCTACACCTTC. This chain joins TRBV24-1 and TRBJ1-2, with D possibly matching TRBD1 (5 bases). The germline V and J ends were trimmed by 3 bases and 7 bases, with 11 bases remaining between them. Germline V gives CDR1 KGHDR, CDR2 SFDVKD. The CDR3 extends over 13 amino acids.

The chain links TRBV14 to TRBJ2-5, with D perhaps TRBD1 (5 bases). Germline V gives CDR1 SGHDN, CDR2 FVKESK. V lost 6 bases, J lost 1 base, and 15 bases lay in between. The CDR3 sequence is 15 residues long. The DNA of the CDR3 is TGTGCCAGCAGTCCAGGGTTTAGGGCCCAAGAGACCCAGTACTTC. Translating gives CASSPGFRAQETQYF.

This clone was counted between two and nine times. For the CDR3, the DNA is TGTGCCTGGAGTTCCGGGGGGTACAATGAGCAGTTCTTC. This gives the protein CAWSSGGYNEQFF. The gene calls are TRBV30 and TRBJ2-1; 7 nucleotides align to TRBD2. V lost 2 bases, J lost 4 bases, and 2 bases stayed unmatched. The CDR3 has 13 residues. The germline V gene has CDR1 GTSNPN and CDR2 SVGIG (reference sequence).

The chain joins TRBV24-1 to TRBJ1-2, with TRBD1 matching 8 bases. The CDR3 extends over 15 amino acids. Germline V gene sequence: CDR1 KGHDR, CDR2 SFDVKD. Germline trimming cut 3 bases from V and 4 bases from J; bases unmatched to any gene: 6. The CDR3 sequence is CATSDRTGNAYGYTF. The CDR3 DNA sequence: TGTGCCACCAGTGATAGGACAGGGAACGCCTATGGCTACACCTTC.

This chain connects TRBV11-2 to TRBJ2-5; D is ambiguous. This CDR3 is built from 13 residues. Germline CDR1 SGHAT, CDR2 FQNNGV. Trimming shortened V by 5 bases and J by 4 bases, and 11 bases separated the two germline ends. The CDR3 DNA follows: TGTGCCAGCAGCGGCGGCCTAGGAGAGACCCAGTACTTC. This translates into CASSGGLGETQYF.

The chain recombines TRBV7-9 with TRBJ1-6; tentative D call: TRBD1 (6 bases). The CDR3 runs 14 residues. From germline, CDR1 is SEHNR and CDR2 FQNEAQ (reference sequence). The germline V and J ends were trimmed by 4 bases and 13 bases, with 17 bases remaining between them. CDR3 DNA sequence: TGTGCCAGCAGCTATGGACAGAGGTGGGTCCCCCTCCACTTT. It yields the protein CASSYGQRWVPLHF.

The chain couples TRBV9 to TRBJ1-1; the match to TRBD1 covers 9 bases. Germline trimming cut 4 bases from V and 11 bases from J; bases unmatched to any gene: 18. Germline loops: CDR1 SGDLS, CDR2 YYNGEE. This CDR3 has 16 residues. The CDR3 DNA reads as TGTGCCAGCAGCCCGTTACAGGGGGCGTATGCCTCCGAGGCTTTCTTT. It translates to CASSPLQGAYASEAFF. The full variable domain, rest sourced from reference TRBV9 and TRBJ1-1, is DSGVTQTPKHLITATGQRVTLRCSPRSGDLSVYWYQQSLDQGLQFLIQYYNGEERAKGNILERFSAQQFPDLHSELNLSSLELGDSALYFCASSPLQGAYASEAFFGQGTRLTVV.

This clone is a singleton in its sample. The V gene is TRBV5-4, the J gene TRBJ2-5; TRBD1 aligns across 7 bases. The CDR3 is 13 residues long. With 4 bases clipped from V and 3 bases from J, the junction kept 3 bases outside the gene matches. CDR1 is SGHNT, CDR2 YYREEE, per germline (reference sequence). In nucleotides, the CDR3 is TGTGCCAGCAGCAGAGGGACAGAAGAGACCCAGTACTTC. Its protein product is CASSRGTEETQYF.

The chain carries TRBV30 and TRBJ1-6; D remains unclear. V dropped 8 bases and J dropped 10 bases, with 18 bases sitting between them. CDR3 length equals 13 residues. CDR1 and CDR2 from the germline V gene are GTSNPN and SVGIG (reference sequence). The CDR3 DNA reads TGTGCCCACAGCACCCGGGAAACATCACCCCTCCACTTT. Translating it yields CAHSTRETSPLHF.

This chain uses TRBV2 with TRBJ1-1; D is ambiguous. CDR1 SNHLY and CDR2 FYNNEI come from the germline V gene. Trimming cost V 4 bases and J 1 base, with 10 bases left between them. The CDR3 is 14 amino acids. The CDR3: CASSGGRENTEAFF. For the CDR3, the DNA is TGTGCCAGCAGTGGCGGCAGAGAGAACACTGAAGCTTTCTTT.

This sequence joins TRBV7-9 and TRBJ1-4; 7 bases are shared with TRBD1. CDR1 and CDR2 from the germline V gene are SEHNR and FQNEAQ (reference sequence). V shed 1 base, J shed 7 bases, and the junction held 9 bases outside the gene matches. This CDR3 contains 16 residues. The CDR3 region has the DNA TGTGCCAGCAGCTTAGTTTCCGAGGGGGCGCGTGAAAAACTGTTTTTT. Translation: CASSLVSEGAREKLFF.

The sample holds a few counts of this clone. The J gene is TRBJ2-3, the V gene TRBV7-9; 10 nucleotides line up with TRBD1. The ends lost 3 bases at V and 2 bases at J; junction bases unmatched: 2. Looked up from germline, CDR1 is SEHNR and CDR2 is FQNEAQ (reference sequence). The CDR3 spans 15 residues. The CDR3 reads CASSFGQGVTDTQYF. CDR3 coding DNA: TGTGCCAGCAGCTTTGGACAGGGGGTCACAGATACGCAGTATTTT.

This clone appeared a single time. This chain joins TRBV25-1 and TRBJ1-2; no clear D. The CDR3 consists of 15 residues. Germline lookup yields CDR1 MGHDK and CDR2 SYGVNS. The V gene lost 1 base and the J gene lost 5 bases, with 14 bases spanning the gap. The DNA of the CDR3 is TGTGCCAGCAGTGAATCGGTCGGGGTTGGGTATGGCTACACCTTC. Protein product: CASSESVGVGYGYTF.

The genes are TRBV4-1 and TRBJ1-4, with TRBD1 matching 9 bases. The CDR3 length is 18 residues. The trim removed 0 bases at V and 4 bases at J, leaving 9 bases unmatched. The germline gives CDR1 MGHRA, CDR2 YSYEKL. In DNA, the CDR3 is TGCGCCAGCAGCCAAGATGAGGACAGGGGTAAGGGTAATGAAAAACTGTTTTTT. Translation gives CASSQDEDRGKGNEKLFF.

This clone was found a few times. The chain has TRBV28 and TRBJ1-5, with D unresolved. The CDR3 has 15 residues. Germline V gives CDR1 MDHEN, CDR2 SYDVKM. With 0 bases removed from V and 7 bases from J, the gap between germline ends came to 13 bases. In DNA, the CDR3 is TGTGCCAGCAGTTTATGGTCAGGTGTACTCCAGCCCCAGCATTTT. Its protein is CASSLWSGVLQPQHF. The full variable domain, with the rest looked up from reference TRBV28 and TRBJ1-5, is DVKVTQSSRYLVKRTGEKVFLECVQDMDHENMFWYRQDPGLGLRLIYFSYDVKMKEKGDIPEGYSVSREKKERFSLILESASTNQTSMYLCASSLWSGVLQPQHFGDGTRLSIL.

This chain connects TRBV9 to TRBJ1-3; D not resolved. The CDR3 totals 13 residues. V gave up 7 bases and J gave up 0 bases, with 8 bases separating them. Germline-derived CDR1 and CDR2 are SGDLS and YYNGEE. In nucleotides, the CDR3 is TGTGCCAGCTCAAGAGTCTCTGGAAACACCATATATTTT. It is translated as CASSRVSGNTIYF.

This clone was seen more than once but under ten times. The genes are TRBV6-5 and TRBJ1-6; TRBD1 agrees at 11 bases. V trimming: 6 bases; J trimming: 9 bases; junction bases outside the gene matches: 4. The CDR3 runs to 14 residues. Germline V CDR1 and CDR2: MNHEY, SVGAGI. The CDR3 loop is CASRRDRGSSPLHF. The CDR3 nucleotides are TGTGCCAGCAGACGGGACAGGGGGAGTTCACCCCTCCACTTT.